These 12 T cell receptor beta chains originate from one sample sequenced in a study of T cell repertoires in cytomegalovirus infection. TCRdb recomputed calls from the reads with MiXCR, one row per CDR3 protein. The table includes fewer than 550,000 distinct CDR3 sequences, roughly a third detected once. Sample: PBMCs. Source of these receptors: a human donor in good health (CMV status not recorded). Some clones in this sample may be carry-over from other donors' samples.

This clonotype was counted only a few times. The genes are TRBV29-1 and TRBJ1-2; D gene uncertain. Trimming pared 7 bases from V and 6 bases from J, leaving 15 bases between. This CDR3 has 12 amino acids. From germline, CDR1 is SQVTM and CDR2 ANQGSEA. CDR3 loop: CSGRDTGHGYTF. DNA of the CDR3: TGCAGCGGGAGAGATACGGGTCATGGCTACACCTTC.

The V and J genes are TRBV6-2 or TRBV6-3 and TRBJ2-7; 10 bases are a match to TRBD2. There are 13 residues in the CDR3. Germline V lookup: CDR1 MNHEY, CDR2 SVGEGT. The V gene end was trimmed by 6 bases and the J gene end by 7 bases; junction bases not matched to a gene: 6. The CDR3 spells CASSRGTSEEQYF. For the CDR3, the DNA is TGTGCCAGCAGCCGTGGGACTAGCGAAGAGCAGTACTTC.

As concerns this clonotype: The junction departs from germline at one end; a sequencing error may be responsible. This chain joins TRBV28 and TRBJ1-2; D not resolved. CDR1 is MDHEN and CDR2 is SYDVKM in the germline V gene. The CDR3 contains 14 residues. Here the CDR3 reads CARSPRGGPYVYTF. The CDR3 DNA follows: TGTGCCCGCAGCCCCCGGGGAGGACCCTATGTCTACACCTTC.

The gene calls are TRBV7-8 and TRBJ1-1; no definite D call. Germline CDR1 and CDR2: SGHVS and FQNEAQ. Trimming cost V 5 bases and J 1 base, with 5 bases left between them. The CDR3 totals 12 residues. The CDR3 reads CASSNQNTEAFF. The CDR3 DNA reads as TGTGCCAGCAGCAACCAGAACACTGAAGCTTTCTTT.

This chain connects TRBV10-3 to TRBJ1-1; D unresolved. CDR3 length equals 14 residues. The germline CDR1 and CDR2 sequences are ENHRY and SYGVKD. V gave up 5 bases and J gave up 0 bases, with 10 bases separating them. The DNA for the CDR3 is TGTGCCATCAGTTACAGAATCATGAACACTGAAGCTTTCTTT. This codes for CAISYRIMNTEAFF.

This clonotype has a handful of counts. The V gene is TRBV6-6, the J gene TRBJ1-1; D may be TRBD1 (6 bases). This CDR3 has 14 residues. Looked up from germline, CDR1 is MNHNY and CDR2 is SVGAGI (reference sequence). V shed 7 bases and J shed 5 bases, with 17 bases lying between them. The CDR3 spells CASTLQGAPTEAFF. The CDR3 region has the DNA TGTGCCAGCACGTTACAGGGCGCCCCGACTGAAGCTTTCTTT.

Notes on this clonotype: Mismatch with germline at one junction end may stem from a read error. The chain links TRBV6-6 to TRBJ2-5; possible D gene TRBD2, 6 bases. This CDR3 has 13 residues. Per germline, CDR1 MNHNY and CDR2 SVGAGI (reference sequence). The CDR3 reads CARSYSGVETQYF. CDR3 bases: TGTGCCCGCAGTTATTCGGGGGTTGAGACCCAGTACTTC.

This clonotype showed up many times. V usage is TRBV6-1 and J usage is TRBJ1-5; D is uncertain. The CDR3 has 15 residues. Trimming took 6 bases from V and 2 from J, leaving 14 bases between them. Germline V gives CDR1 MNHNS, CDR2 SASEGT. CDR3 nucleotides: TGTGCCAGCAGGACGGCAGCAAATGGCAATCAGCCCCAGCATTTT. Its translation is CASRTAANGNQPQHF.

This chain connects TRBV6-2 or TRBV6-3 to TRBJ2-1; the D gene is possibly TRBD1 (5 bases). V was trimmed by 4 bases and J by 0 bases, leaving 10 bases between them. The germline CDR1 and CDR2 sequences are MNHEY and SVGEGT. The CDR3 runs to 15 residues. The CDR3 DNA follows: TGTGCCAGCAGTTCTCAGGGAAGCTCCTACAATGAGCAGTTCTTC. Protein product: CASSSQGSSYNEQFF.

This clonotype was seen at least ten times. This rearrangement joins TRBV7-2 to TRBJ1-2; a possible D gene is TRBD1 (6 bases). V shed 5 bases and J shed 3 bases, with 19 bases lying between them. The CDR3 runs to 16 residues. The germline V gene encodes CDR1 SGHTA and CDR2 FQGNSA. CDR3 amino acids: CASSARQARADYGYTF. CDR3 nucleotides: TGTGCCAGCAGCGCCCGACAGGCCAGGGCTGACTATGGCTACACCTTC.

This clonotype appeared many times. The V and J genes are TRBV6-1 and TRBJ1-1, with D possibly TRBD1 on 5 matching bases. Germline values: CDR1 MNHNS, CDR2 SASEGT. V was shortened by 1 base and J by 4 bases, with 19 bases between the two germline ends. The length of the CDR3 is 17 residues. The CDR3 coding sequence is TGTGCCAGCAGTGAAGAACCTTTATCAGGGTATGGCACTGAAGCTTTCTTT. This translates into CASSEEPLSGYGTEAFF.

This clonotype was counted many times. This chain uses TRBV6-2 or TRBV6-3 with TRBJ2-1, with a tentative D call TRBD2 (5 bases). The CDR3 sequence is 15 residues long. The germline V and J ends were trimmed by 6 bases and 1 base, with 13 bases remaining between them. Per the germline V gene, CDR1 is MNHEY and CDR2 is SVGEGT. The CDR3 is CASSPRDPSYNEQFF. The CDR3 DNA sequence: TGTGCCAGCAGCCCCCGGGATCCTTCCTACAATGAGCAGTTCTTC.